This entry is about one T cell receptor beta chain. This clonotype showed up many times. This clone's antigen is unknown. Per-base qualities were not stored, and no clone one base away is much larger. Amplification of TCR beta CDR3 regions was carried out from RNA transcripts. For the first round of RT-PCR on the TCR CDR3, the HTBI primer set was used together with the Qiagen OneStep RT-PCR kit. Libraries were constructed in a second round of multiplex PCR, after which size selection and purification were performed. The libraries were sequenced on an Illumina HiSeq2000 using paired-end 100 bp reads. The published analysis was carried out like this. SOAPnuke was used to process the raw data, throwing out any read that contained adapters or uncalled bases, had a mean Phred below 15, or lacked an exact constant-primer or identifier match. High-quality paired reads were merged using COPE v1.2.5, and each unique nucleotide sequence was defined as a clonotype. Clonotypes were aligned to IMGT TRBV, TRBD and TRBJ reference segments using MiTCR v1.1. Only V-J combinations with frequency above 0.0001, covering approximately 99% of repertoires, were analysed. A TCS score was defined as the ratio of F50 (clonal expansion) to E x V (chaos), with BLOSUM62-based TCRdist applied between CDR3 peptides within each V-J. Welch's t-statistics and random forest reduced approximately 520 V-J features to 10 to 15, which were used in a naive Bayes classifier (R e1071). TCRdb itself trimmed the public reads at Q25 with fastp, ran MiXCR and retained productive beta chains. Each entry is one CDR3 protein sequence, shown with its most common DNA and genes. TCRdb's processing, not the study's, gives the V and J calls here. This sample has around 700,000 distinct CDR3 sequences in its table, and around 20% of those were observed once. The ten biggest clones cover 16% of the sample.

Hyperthyroidism patients were newly diagnosed, with disease duration under 2 months, and aged 18 to 65 years. Patients with uncontrolled infections, other autoimmune diseases, pregnancy or lactation were excluded. Diagnoses were based on clinical symptoms, serum thyroxine and TRAb, thyroid ultrasound and orbital computed tomography. Blood from progressor patients was collected at the time of first diagnosis with hyperthyroidism, before any ophthalmopathy symptoms had appeared. PBMCs were isolated from 7.5 to 10 ml of fresh peripheral blood by Ficoll-Paque density gradient centrifugation. Progressor patients were defined as those initially diagnosed with Graves' hyperthyroidism in whom ophthalmopathy developed during follow-up. Total RNA was extracted using Trizol reagent, and RNA quality was assessed on an Agilent 2100 Bioanalyzer. These data originate in a study of T cells in Graves' hyperthyroidism and ophthalmopathy (dated by TCRdb to between 2018 and 2021). For the wider study: Peripheral blood was collected at initial diagnosis, before any treatment. After sampling, hyperthyroidism patients received methimazole starting at 30 mg daily, and ophthalmopathy patients received high-dose intravenous methylprednisolone. TCR Vbeta CDR3 sequencing of roughly 140 peripheral blood samples (more than 40 ophthalmopathy, roughly 72 hyperthyroidism and around 17 progressor patients) is reported in the paper. The study also compared thyroid tissue and blood T-cell repertoires from about six Graves' hyperthyroidism patients. To identify distinguishing TCR V-J signatures, a discovery cohort of about 95 patients was used, comprising 40 to 45 with Graves' ophthalmopathy and some 60 with stable Graves' hyperthyroidism. An independent validation cohort of around 19 hyperthyroidism patients and approximately 17 patients who later progressed to ophthalmopathy tested prospective prediction of ophthalmopathy. The 100 discovery patients were randomly split 7:3 into training and test sets.

Study-wide conclusions, independent of this receptor: Blood samples also contained most of the expanded thyroid clonotypes (frequency above 0.001), which suggests that blood repertoires may reflect thyroid immune responses. In validation, the model predicted progression to ophthalmopathy a median of around six months before onset, with over 55% sensitivity and 72.22% specificity. No statistical method was used to set the sample size in advance, and investigators knew the group allocation. A model built on a 13 V-J signature distinguished ophthalmopathy from stable hyperthyroidism, reaching around 90% sensitivity and approximately 83% specificity in cross-validation and 80%/75% in testing.

From a lookup of the germline V gene, CDR1 and CDR2 are MNHNS and SASEGT. The CDR3 numbers 14 residues from cysteine through phenylalanine. The kept DNA is CDR3 alone, 42 bases in frame from the first base. Relative to germline, V is missing 5 bases and J is missing 4 bases, with 7 bases of the junction outside any gene match. Sequencing was performed on blood. The chain joins TRBV6-1 to TRBJ1-1; a stretch of 7 junction bases matches TRBD1. The receptor was isolated from a woman in her forties or fifties with Graves' hyperthyroidism that later progressed to Graves' ophthalmopathy. The DNA reads as follows: TGTGCCAGCAGTCGAGATGCAGGGGGCACTGAAGCTTTCTTT. Translated, it gives CASSRDAGGTEAFF.